This passage covers 10 T cell receptor beta chains from one sample sequenced in a study of shared clonotypes between healthy human individuals. Produced via immunoSEQ multiplex PCR; TCRdb's table is partial and in-frame only. The table shows about 2.3 million clones, with approximately 95% occurring only once. Sequencing was carried out using naive CD4+ T cells from PBMCs. Subset given: CD45RA+ positively selected. These receptors came from a man between 18 and 29 years old in good health. Some clones in this sample may be carry-over from other donors' samples.

The chain recombines TRBV5-5 with TRBJ2-7; D gene unclear. Per the germline V gene, CDR1 is SGHKS and CDR2 is YYEKEE (reference sequence). V was cut by 4 bases and J by 5 bases, with 16 bases left in between. The CDR3 has 14 residues. The CDR3 DNA sequence: TGTGCCAGCAGCACACTGACGAGACGGGACGAGCAGTACTTC. As protein: CASSTLTRRDEQYF.

In the case of this clone: Other DNA sequences in the sample encode the same CDR3. The chain joins TRBV9 to TRBJ2-3; unclear D gene. The V and J ends lost 3 bases and 3 bases respectively, with 8 bases between them. Germline V gene data show CDR1 as SGDLS and CDR2 as YYNGEE. This CDR3 is 13 amino acids long. The CDR3 loop reads CASSADSTDTQYF. The CDR3 nucleotides are TGTGCCAGCAGCGCAGATAGTACAGATACGCAGTATTTT.

The chain uses TRBV2 and TRBJ2-7, with D unresolved. V lost 5 bases and J 2 bases, leaving 7 bases between the germline ends. Germline lookup yields CDR1 SNHLY and CDR2 FYNNEI. The CDR3 sequence is 12 residues long. CDR3 sequence: CASSTDTYEQYF. The DNA for the CDR3 is TGTGCCAGCAGTACCGACACCTACGAGCAGTACTTC.

Remarks on this clone: The sample carries other DNA sequences with the same CDR3. The V call is TRBV6-1, the J call TRBJ1-5, with TRBD1 matching over 7 bases. The CDR3 has 14 amino acids. J was trimmed by 2 bases and V by 2 bases; bases with no gene match: 0. Germline CDR1 is MNHNS and CDR2 is SASEGT. CDR3 in DNA: TGTGCCAGCAGTGAACAGGGGGGCAATCAGCCCCAGCATTTT. Translated: CASSEQGGNQPQHF.

This clone was observed a single time. The rearrangement uses TRBV19 and TRBJ1-1, with D possibly being TRBD1 (6 bases). V was shortened by 5 bases and J by 7 bases, with 14 bases between the two germline ends. The CDR3 runs 13 residues. Germline V lookup: CDR1 LNHDA, CDR2 SQIVND (reference sequence). CDR3 in DNA: TGTGCCAGTAGTTTAGTAGGGGGGATTGAAGCTTTCTTT. This encodes CASSLVGGIEAFF.

V and J are TRBV15 and TRBJ2-1; no definite D call. Germline CDR1 LNHNV, CDR2 YYDKDF (reference sequence). Deletions cut 8 bases from V and 0 bases from J, with 11 bases between. CDR3 size: 14 residues. CDR3 sequence reads: CATAATYSYNEQFF. The CDR3 region has the DNA TGTGCCACCGCCGCCACCTACTCCTACAATGAGCAGTTCTTC.

A single count supports this clone. This CDR3 is also generated by other DNA sequences in the sample. CDR3 region: CASSAGTSGRGTQYF. The CDR3 region has the DNA TGTGCCAGCAGTGCGGGGACTAGCGGGAGAGGCACCCAGTACTTC. V and J are TRBV2 and TRBJ2-5, with 14 positions matching TRBD2. The CDR3 sequence is 15 residues long. The V and J ends lost 4 bases and 8 bases, in that order; junction bases with no gene match: 6. CDR1 SNHLY and CDR2 FYNNEI come from the germline V gene. Variable domain in full (rest from reference TRBV2 and TRBJ2-5): EPEVTQTPSHQVTQMGQEVILRCVPISNHLYFYWYRQILGQKVEFLVSFYNNEISEKSEIFDDQFSVERPDGSNFTLKIRSTKLEDSAMYFCASSAGTSGRGTQYFGPGTRLLVL.

The chain has TRBV4-2 and TRBJ1-1; no clear D gene. This CDR3 is built from 15 residues. Germline loops: CDR1 LGHNA, CDR2 YNFKEQ. Trimming took 0 bases from V and 0 from J, leaving 8 bases between them. As DNA, the CDR3 is TGTGCCAGCAGCCAAGAGGCAGGTATGAACACTGAAGCTTTCTTT. The encoded protein is CASSQEAGMNTEAFF.

The chain has TRBV9 and TRBJ2-1; no clear D gene. CDR3 length equals 13 residues. Germline CDR1 is SGDLS and CDR2 is YYNGEE. V was trimmed by 4 bases and J by 8 bases, leaving 13 bases between them. The CDR3 spells CASSPQYGDEQFF. The CDR3 region has the DNA TGTGCCAGCAGCCCCCAGTATGGGGATGAGCAGTTCTTC.

V and J are TRBV7-9 and TRBJ1-1, with TRBD1 matching over 9 bases. Germline CDR1 reads SEHNR; CDR2 reads FQNEAQ (reference sequence). This CDR3 region has 14 residues. Trimming cost V 7 bases and J 4 bases; bases outside gene matches: 7. The DNA for the CDR3 is TGTGCCAGCACCCGGGACAGGGCGAGCACTGAAGCTTTCTTT. It codes for CASTRDRASTEAFF.